This TCR beta chain appears in the sequencing data of a study of cytomegalovirus exposure and HLA in healthy donors. Remarks on this clone: Antigen: not known.

60 Vbeta and 13 Jbeta primers were used in PCR. Using immunoSEQ multiplex PCR, the repertoire was profiled, and TCRdb retains in-frame clones only, with some absent. The sample totals around 100,000 clones. The germline CDR1 and CDR2 sequences are SGHNT and YYREEE (reference sequence). V shed 4 bases, J shed 5 bases, and the junction held 5 bases outside the gene matches. The CDR3 sequence is 16 residues long. General observations from the study: In vitro work confirmed that a few CMV-associated chains recognize CMV antigens.

Donors consisted of healthy bone marrow donors. Specimen: PBMCs. This rearrangement joins TRBV5-4 to TRBJ2-5, with TRBD2 matching 16 bases. The receptor's source is a man between 35 and 55 years old in good health and CMV-seronegative. The CDR3 region has the DNA TGTGCCAGCAGCAGGGGACTAGCGGGGGGGCAGGAGACCCAGTACTTC. The encoded protein is CASSRGLAGGQETQYF.